These 21 T cell receptor beta chains came from one sample sequenced in a study of tumor and adjacent non-tumor tissue in lung cancer (dated by TCRdb to 2017 to 2018). The library was built by means of multiplex PCR. The sample was run on an Illumina HiSeq 2500. TCRbeta libraries were built by three rounds of nested PCR using primers (Table S4), following protocols modified from ARM-PCR. The public sequencing data were trimmed at Q25 with fastp and processed into clonotypes with MiXCR by TCRdb, which kept only in-frame beta chains. A single entry per CDR3 protein holds the most common genes and DNA from its merged rows. The sample table records around 70,000 distinct CDR3 sequences; more than 70% of these occur just once. Together, the top ten hold over 25% of the sample. RNA was isolated from bulk unsorted tissue, and RNA quality was assessed with a NanoDrop ND-1000 and an Agilent 2100. Source material: lung tumor tissue. These receptors came from a man aged 55 to 70 with non-small cell lung cancer.

Concerning this clonotype itself: As the CDR3 is not closed by the conserved phenylalanine or tryptophan, this likely results from a read error. The chain has TRBV28 and TRBJ1-6; D is uncertain. Per germline, CDR1 MDHEN and CDR2 SYDVKM. The CDR3 loop spans 16 amino acids. V was pared by 4 bases and J by 12 bases, with 22 bases between. The CDR3 protein is CASSWGGRPTEEPLHI. Written as DNA, the CDR3 is TGTGCCAGCAGTTGGGGAGGTAGACCAACCGAGGAACCCCTCCACATT.

With respect to this clonotype: A read error is possible here, since a much larger clone lies one base away. The V call is TRBV30, the J call TRBJ2-2; TRBD2 agrees at 11 bases. V was pared by 4 bases and J by 7 bases, with 11 bases of the junction left unmatched. Germline assignment: CDR1 GTSNPN and CDR2 SVGIG (reference sequence). This CDR3 is built from 16 residues. DNA for the CDR3: TGTGCCTGGAATCAAGCTAGCGGGAGGAAAGGCGGGGAGCTGTTTTTT. It yields the protein CAWNQASGRKGGELFF.

Regarding this clonotype: At one boundary the junction diverges from the germline segment, which might be a read error. This chain joins TRBV5-4 and TRBJ2-1; TRBD2 matches 9 bases. This CDR3 has 15 amino acids. Germline lookup yields CDR1 SGHNT and CDR2 YYREEE (reference sequence). The CDR3 region has the DNA TGTGCCAGCAACCAGGAGCGGGAGGCCTACAATGAGCACTTCTTC. It specifies CASNQEREAYNEHFF.

Details on this clonotype: The final CDR3 position lacks the conserved phenylalanine or tryptophan, pointing to a likely read error. The chain has TRBV6-5 and TRBJ2-7, with 7 nucleotides matching TRBD2. V shed 6 bases, J shed 0 bases, and the junction held 8 bases outside the gene matches. CDR1 and CDR2 from the germline V gene are MNHEY and SVGAGI. The CDR3 runs to 15 residues. The chain's CDR3 is CASRPLAANSYEQYS. The CDR3 nucleotides read TGTGCCAGCAGACCCCTAGCGGCGAACTCCTACGAGCAGTACTCC.

With respect to this clonotype: The conserved final phenylalanine or tryptophan is absent from the CDR3, which likely points to a read error. This chain connects TRBV5-4 to TRBJ2-5; D is uncertain. The germline V and J ends were trimmed by 4 bases and 3 bases, with 10 bases remaining between them. Germline CDR1 reads SGHNT; CDR2 reads YYREEE (reference sequence). This CDR3 contains 13 residues. The CDR3 coding sequence is TGTGCCAGCAGCCCGGCCAGAGAAGAGACCCAGTACTTA. It specifies CASSPAREETQYL.

A note on this clonotype: One junction end does not reproduce the germline sequence, and a read error may be involved. The rearrangement links TRBV20-1 to TRBJ1-1; D perhaps matches TRBD1 (6 bases). The germline V gene has CDR1 DFQATT and CDR2 SNEGSKA (reference sequence). The CDR3 has 11 residues. Written as DNA, the CDR3 is TGCGGTGTTACAGGGAACAATGAAGCTTTCTTT. It yields the protein CGVTGNNEAFF.

A word on this clonotype: Given the absence of the conserved phenylalanine or tryptophan at the CDR3 end, a read error is likely. V gene TRBV6-5 combines with J gene TRBJ2-6, with D uncertain. From germline, CDR1 is MNHEY and CDR2 SVGAGI. This CDR3 region has 14 residues. CDR3 loop: CASMGLSGVNVLTI. CDR3 bases: TGTGCCAGCATGGGCCTCTCTGGGGTCAACGTCCTGACTATC.

This clonotype showed up just once. One junction end does not reproduce the germline sequence, and a read error may be involved. The chain joins TRBV6-6 to TRBJ1-4, with D maybe TRBD1 (6 bases). The CDR3 spans 11 residues. CDR1 MNHNY and CDR2 SVGAGI come from the germline V gene (reference sequence). CDR3 loop: CASSSGDYELF. The CDR3 DNA reads TGTGCCAGCAGTTCAGGGGACTATGAATTGTTT.

As concerns this clonotype: A junction boundary mismatches the germline segment, possibly from a read error. This chain uses TRBV11-1 with TRBJ2-2; D perhaps matches TRBD2 (6 bases). CDR3 size: 14 residues. The germline V gene encodes CDR1 SGHAT and CDR2 FQDESV (reference sequence). DNA for the CDR3: TGTGCCAGCAGCTATAGTAGTGGCACCCGGGAGCCGTTTTTT. It is translated as CASSYSSGTREPFF.

In regard to this clonotype: An end of the junction does not agree with germline; a read error may underlie this. This chain links TRBV6-1 with TRBJ1-6; 7 nucleotides match TRBD1. CDR3 length: 15 residues. Germline CDR1 is MNHNS and CDR2 is SASEGT. This chain's CDR3 is CTSRAVDRSSSPLNF. The CDR3 bases are TGTACCAGTAGAGCCGTGGACAGGTCGAGTTCACCCCTCAACTTT.

Details on this clonotype: Germline is not matched at one junction end, which may reflect a read error. CDR3 amino acids: CASSEVVNTETFF. The CDR3, as DNA: TGTGCCAGCAGTGAGGTAGTTAACACTGAAACTTTCTTT. The chain employs TRBV6-5 and TRBJ1-1; no firm D call. Looked up from germline, CDR1 is MNHEY and CDR2 is SVGAGI. There are 13 residues in the CDR3.

This chain connects TRBV6-2 or TRBV6-3 to TRBJ2-7; D perhaps matches TRBD2 (5 bases). This CDR3 contains 16 residues. From germline, CDR1 is MNHEY and CDR2 SVGEGT. V was cut by 0 bases and J by 4 bases, with 16 bases left in between. The CDR3 loop reads CASSYSGGRIRYEQYF. The CDR3 DNA reads as TGTGCCAGCAGTTACTCTGGAGGAAGGATCAGATACGAGCAGTACTTC.

As to this clonotype: A much more abundant neighbour one base away suggests this may be a read error. J is TRBJ1-1 and V is TRBV5-4; D not resolved. The CDR3 is 13 residues long. Germline V lookup: CDR1 SGHNT, CDR2 YYREEE (reference sequence). CDR3 sequence: CASRGSGNTEALF. Here the CDR3 DNA reads TGTGCCAGCAGAGGAAGCGGAAACACTGAAGCTTTGTTT. Drawing the rest from reference TRBV5-4 and TRBJ1-1, the complete variable domain is ETGVTQSPTHLIKTRGQQVTLRCSSQSGHNTVSWYQQALGQGPQFIFQYYREEENGRGNFPPRFSGLQFPNYSSELNVNALELDDSALYLCASRGSGNTEALFGQGTRLTVV.

With regard to this clonotype: The junction departs from germline at one end; a sequencing error may be responsible. The genes are TRBV12-3 or TRBV12-4 and TRBJ1-1; the match to TRBD1 covers 7 bases. The CDR3 runs to 13 residues. The CDR3 DNA reads TGTGTCAGCAACCTACAGGGGCATACTGAAGCTTTCTTT. Its translation is CVSNLQGHTEAFF.

The chain has TRBV6-1 and TRBJ2-3; 9 bases agree with TRBD2. V lost 7 bases and J lost 7; bases outside the gene matches: 9. CDR1 is MNHNS, CDR2 SASEGT, per germline. There are 14 residues in the CDR3. The CDR3 sequence: CASIEAGGRNTQYF. In DNA, the CDR3 is TGTGCCAGCATTGAGGCGGGGGGGAGGAATACGCAGTATTTT.

Worth noting for this clonotype: This CDR3 fails to terminate in the conserved phenylalanine or tryptophan, so it likely reflects a read error. The chain has TRBV29-1 and TRBJ1-4, with TRBD1 matching over 7 bases. Trimming cost V 3 bases and J 8 bases; bases outside gene matches: 12. From germline, CDR1 is SQVTM and CDR2 ANQGSEA. This CDR3 has 15 amino acids. CDR3 nucleotide sequence: TGCAGCGTTGATGATCTAGAGGGGGCGAGCGAAAAACTGTTTTTA. It is translated as CSVDDLEGASEKLFL.

J is TRBJ1-5 and V is TRBV20-1; D not certain. The CDR3 runs 11 residues. Per the germline V gene, CDR1 is DFQATT and CDR2 is SNEGSKA (reference sequence). Trimming left V 3 bases short and J 15 bases short, with 15 bases between. CDR3 sequence reads: CSASVDLARHF. DNA for the CDR3: TGCAGTGCTAGTGTGGACTTGGCCCGGCATTTT.

This clonotype showed up many times. The chain joins TRBV6-1 to TRBJ1-2; a weak D match, TRBD1 (6 bases). V gave up 7 bases and J gave up 3 bases, with 12 bases separating them. This CDR3 spans 13 amino acids. CDR1 is MNHNS and CDR2 is SASEGT in the germline V gene. The CDR3 here is CASTEGGDYGYTF. CDR3 DNA sequence: TGTGCCAGCACGGAAGGGGGGGACTATGGCTACACCTTC.

The genes are TRBV28 and TRBJ2-7, with unresolved D. Trimming removed 1 base from V and 1 base from J, with 8 bases in between. The germline CDR1 and CDR2 sequences are MDHEN and SYDVKM. This CDR3 has 14 residues. The DNA of the CDR3 is TGTGCCAGCAGTTTATCGGGCGGTTCCTACGAGCAGTACTTC. Translated, it gives CASSLSGGSYEQYF.

This clonotype was recorded a few times. At one end, the junction sequence differs from germline, possibly due to a read error. The DNA for the CDR3 is TGTGACAGCAGCTTAACAACTAGCGGGAGAGGAGTATCCAAAACCATTCAGTACTTC. Its protein is CDSSLTTSGRGVSKTIQYF. The J gene is TRBJ2-4, the V gene TRBV11-2; 11 bases align to TRBD2. Germline V gives CDR1 SGHAT, CDR2 FQNNGV. The CDR3 extends over 19 amino acids.

Remarks on this clonotype: One end of the junction varies from germline; a read error may be responsible. The V and J genes are TRBV6-1 and TRBJ1-5; unclear D gene. The CDR3 spans 18 residues. The germline gives CDR1 MNHNS, CDR2 SASEGT. The CDR3 nucleotides are TGTGCCAACAGTGAATTGGGAATTCAAACCATTAGCAATCAGCCCCAGCATTTT. Its translation is CANSELGIQTISNQPQHF.